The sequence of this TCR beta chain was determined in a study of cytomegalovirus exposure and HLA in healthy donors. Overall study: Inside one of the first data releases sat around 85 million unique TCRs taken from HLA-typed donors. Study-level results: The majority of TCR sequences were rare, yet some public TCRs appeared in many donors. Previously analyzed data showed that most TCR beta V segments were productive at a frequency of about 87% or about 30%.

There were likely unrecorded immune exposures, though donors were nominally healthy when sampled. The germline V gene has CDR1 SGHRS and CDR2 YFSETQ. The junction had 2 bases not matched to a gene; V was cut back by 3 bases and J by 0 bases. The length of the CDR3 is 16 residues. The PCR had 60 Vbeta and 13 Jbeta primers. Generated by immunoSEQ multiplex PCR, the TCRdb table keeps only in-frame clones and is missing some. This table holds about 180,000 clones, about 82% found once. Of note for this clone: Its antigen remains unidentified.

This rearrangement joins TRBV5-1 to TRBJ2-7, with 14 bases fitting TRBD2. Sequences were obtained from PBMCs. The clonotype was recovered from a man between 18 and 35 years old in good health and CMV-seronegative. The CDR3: CASSSGTSGSSYEQYF. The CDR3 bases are TGCGCCAGCAGCTCGGGGACTAGCGGGAGCTCCTACGAGCAGTACTTC.